This T cell receptor beta chain was sequenced during a study of shared clonotypes between healthy human individuals. Deep-level settings were used for running the assay. Clones were read by immunoSEQ multiplex PCR, and TCRdb kept only the in-frame ones, dropping some. The sample carries about a million clones, 75% recorded once. The germline gives CDR1 SGHRS, CDR2 YFSETQ. The germline V and J ends were trimmed by 7 bases and 4 bases, with 17 bases remaining between them. The length of the CDR3 is 15 residues. The chain joins TRBV5-1 to TRBJ2-2; possibly TRBD1 for D (6 bases). Specimen: memory CD4+ T cells sorted from blood. Documented subset: CD45RA-negative fraction. This receptor was taken from a man between 18 and 35 years old in good health. The CDR3 DNA follows: TGCGCCAGCTTAAAGGGGGACGCCTTCACCGGGGAGCTGTTTTTT. It is translated as CASLKGDAFTGELFF.